The entry below gives a single TCR beta chain sequence along with its context. Its target is unknown. People whose metastatic non-small-cell lung cancer was chemo-refractory got focal radiation along with CTLA-4 blockade by ipilimumab. The data belong to a study of radiotherapy plus CTLA-4 blockade in lung cancer. Broader study findings: The study found tumor-derived TCR clones expanded in blood after radiotherapy plus ipilimumab.

Trimming pared 0 bases from V and 2 bases from J, leaving 7 bases between. This CDR3 comprises 14 residues. The germline V gene has CDR1 SGHRS and CDR2 YFSETQ. Sequencing was performed with immunoSEQ multiplex PCR; in TCRdb, only in-frame clones are kept and a portion is missing. Of about 77,000 clones listed, roughly 80% were seen once; the top ten hold 9.5% to 10%. The receptor comes from a human donor with non-small cell lung cancer whose response to radiotherapy plus ipilimumab could not be evaluated. The chain joins TRBV5-1 to TRBJ2-3; no reliable D call. The sequencing here drew on peripheral blood, taken from a patient treated with radiotherapy plus ipilimumab. The CDR3: CASSLDSSTDTQYF. CDR3 DNA: TGCGCCAGCAGCTTGGATTCATCCACAGATACGCAGTATTTT.